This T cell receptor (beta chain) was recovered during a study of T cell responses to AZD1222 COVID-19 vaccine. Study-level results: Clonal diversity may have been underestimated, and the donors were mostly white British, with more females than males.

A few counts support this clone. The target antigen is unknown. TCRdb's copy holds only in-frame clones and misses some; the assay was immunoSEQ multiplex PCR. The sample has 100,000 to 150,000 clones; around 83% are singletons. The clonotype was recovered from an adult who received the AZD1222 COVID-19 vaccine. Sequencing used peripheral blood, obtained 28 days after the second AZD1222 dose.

The CDR3 DNA reads TGTGCCAGCAGCCCATCGGGGGGGGTAGGCTACGAGCAGTACTTC. Translating gives CASSPSGGVGYEQYF. V usage is TRBV9 and J usage is TRBJ2-7; 8 bases agree with TRBD2. Germline loops: CDR1 SGDLS, CDR2 YYNGEE. The V and J ends lost 4 bases and 3 bases, in that order; junction bases with no gene match: 9. This CDR3 has 15 amino acids.